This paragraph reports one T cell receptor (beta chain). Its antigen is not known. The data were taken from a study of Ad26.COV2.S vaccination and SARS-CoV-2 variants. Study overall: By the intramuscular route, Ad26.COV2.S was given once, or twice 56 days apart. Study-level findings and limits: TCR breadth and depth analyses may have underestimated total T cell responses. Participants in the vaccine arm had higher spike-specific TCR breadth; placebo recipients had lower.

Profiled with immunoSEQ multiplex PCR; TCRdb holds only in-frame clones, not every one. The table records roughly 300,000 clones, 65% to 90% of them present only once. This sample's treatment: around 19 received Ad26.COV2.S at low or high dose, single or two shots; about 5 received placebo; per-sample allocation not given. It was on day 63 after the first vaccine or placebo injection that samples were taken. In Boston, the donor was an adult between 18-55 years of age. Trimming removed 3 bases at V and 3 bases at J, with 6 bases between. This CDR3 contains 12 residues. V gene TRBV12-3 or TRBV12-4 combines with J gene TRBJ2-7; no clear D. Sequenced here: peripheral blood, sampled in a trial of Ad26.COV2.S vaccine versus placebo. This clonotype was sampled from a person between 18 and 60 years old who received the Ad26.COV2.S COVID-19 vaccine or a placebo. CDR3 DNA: TGTGCCAGCAGTTTCCGCAGCTACGAGCAGTACTTC. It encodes CASSFRSYEQYF.